The 18 T cell receptor beta chains in this list originate from one sample, sequenced in a study of cytomegalovirus exposure and HLA in healthy donors. Primers included in the PCR were 60 Vbeta and 13 Jbeta primers. Sequenced by immunoSEQ multiplex PCR; TCRdb stores in-frame clones only, minus some. This sample has about 180,000 clones, with approximately 82% found just once. What was sequenced was PBMCs. These receptors all stem from a girl aged 2 to 9 in good health and CMV-seropositive.

The chain links TRBV30 to TRBJ1-5; 10 nucleotides line up with TRBD1. V lost 0 bases to trimming and J lost 3 bases; unmatched junction nucleotides: 5. The CDR3 totals 16 residues. CDR1 is GTSNPN and CDR2 is SVGIG in the germline V gene (reference sequence). The CDR3 DNA reads as TGTGCCTGGAGTGTACCGGGACAGGGGTACAATCAGCCCCAGCATTTT. Residues: CAWSVPGQGYNQPQHF.

The rearrangement joins TRBV27 to TRBJ2-7; D might be TRBD2 (5 bases). CDR3 length: 12 amino acids. Deletions cut 4 bases from V and 7 bases from J, with 11 bases between. The germline CDR1 and CDR2 sequences are MNHEY and SMNVEV (reference sequence). The CDR3 here is CASSSSGEEQYF. The CDR3 DNA reads as TGTGCCAGCAGTTCCTCCGGGGAGGAGCAGTACTTC.

In nucleotides, the CDR3 is TGTGCCAGTCGGGGAGGGGGGGGAGGAAATGAAAAACTGTTTTTT. This codes for CASRGGGGGNEKLFF. This sequence joins TRBV19 and TRBJ1-4; a possible D gene is TRBD1 (6 bases). Germline assignment: CDR1 LNHDA and CDR2 SQIVND (reference sequence). The V gene lost 8 bases and the J gene lost 5 bases, with 18 bases spanning the gap. The CDR3 length is 15 residues.

The chain links TRBV21-1 to TRBJ1-1. TRBV21-1 is given as a pseudogene. CDR3 size: 15 residues. The CDR3 DNA follows: TGTGCCAGCCCTAAGGGGCTCCGGGGGGACACTGAAGCTTTCTTT. As protein: CASPKGLRGDTEAFF.

The chain has TRBV9 and TRBJ2-1; 8 nucleotides align to TRBD2. The V gene end was trimmed by 3 bases and the J gene end by 8 bases; junction bases not matched to a gene: 13. Germline V CDR1 and CDR2: SGDLS, YYNGEE. The CDR3 spans 16 residues. The CDR3 loop is CASSAIGTTGGDEQFF. The CDR3 DNA sequence: TGTGCCAGCAGCGCGATCGGGACTACGGGGGGGGATGAGCAGTTCTTC.

This sequence joins TRBV11-2 and TRBJ1-2; 7 positions match TRBD1. Germline CDR1 and CDR2: SGHAT and FQNNGV. The CDR3 consists of 15 residues. J was trimmed by 5 bases and V by 2 bases; bases with no gene match: 8. CDR3 DNA sequence: TGTGCCAGCAGCTTATCTCGGGACAGTTCGTATGGCTACACCTTC. Translation gives CASSLSRDSSYGYTF.

V usage is TRBV5-6 and J usage is TRBJ1-1, with D tentatively TRBD1 (6 bases). V shed 1 base and J shed 1 base, with 11 bases lying between them. CDR1 is SGHDT and CDR2 is YYEEEE in the germline V gene. There are 15 residues in the CDR3. CDR3 in DNA: TGTGCCAGCAGCTTGCAGGGGTTAAGGAACACTGAAGCTTTCTTT. Translating it yields CASSLQGLRNTEAFF.

This clone was observed once. The chain employs TRBV5-1 and TRBJ1-3, with a weak D call TRBD1 (6 bases). The V end was cut by 1 base, the J end by 3 bases, with 11 bases between. CDR1 SGHRS and CDR2 YFSETQ come from the germline V gene. CDR3 length equals 15 residues. DNA for the CDR3: TGCGCCAGCAGCTTGCAGGGGCTGGTTGGAAACACCATATATTTT. This translates into CASSLQGLVGNTIYF.

About this clone: Other DNA sequences of this sample code for an identical CDR3. CDR3 sequence (DNA): TGCAGCGCGGGACAGAAGAACACTGAAGCTTTCTTT. It is translated as CSAGQKNTEAFF. V usage is TRBV29-1 and J usage is TRBJ1-1, with TRBD1 identical over 7 bases. The CDR3 contains 12 residues. Germline V gene data show CDR1 as SQVTM and CDR2 as ANQGSEA. Losses at the gene ends were 7 bases for V and 1 base for J; bases not matched to a gene: 3.

The chain carries TRBV9 and TRBJ2-3, with a weak D call TRBD1 (6 bases). V was shortened by 3 bases and J by 2 bases, with 13 bases between the two germline ends. The CDR3 consists of 15 residues. Germline CDR1 and CDR2: SGDLS and YYNGEE. The CDR3 sequence: CASSATQGHTDTQYF. The CDR3 DNA follows: TGTGCCAGCAGCGCGACTCAGGGACACACAGATACGCAGTATTTT.

The chain links TRBV10-2 to TRBJ1-5; D might be TRBD1 (6 bases). The V and J ends lost 4 bases and 7 bases respectively, with 11 bases between them. The CDR3 has 13 residues. From germline, CDR1 is WSHSY and CDR2 SAAADI. In nucleotides, the CDR3 is TGCGCCAGCAGTGTTAAACAGGGCCAGCCCCAGCATTTT. Protein sequence: CASSVKQGQPQHF.

The chain is built from TRBV7-3 and TRBJ1-3; D is undetermined. With 3 bases removed from V and 0 bases from J, the gap between germline ends came to 9 bases. The CDR3 totals 15 residues. Germline assignment: CDR1 SGHTA and CDR2 FQGTGA. The CDR3 region has the DNA TGTGCCAGCAGCTTTGAGTCAAGCTCTGGAAACACCATATATTTT. It specifies CASSFESSSGNTIYF.

The DNA of the CDR3 is TGCGCCAGCAGCTTAACGGCGGGCGGGAATAGAATTGCCTACGAGCAGTACTTC. Translating it yields CASSLTAGGNRIAYEQYF. The V call is TRBV5-1, the J call TRBJ2-7; a weak D match, TRBD2 (6 bases). Germline CDR1 reads SGHRS; CDR2 reads YFSETQ. Trimming cost V 2 bases and J 2 bases, with 23 bases left between them. The CDR3 sequence is 18 residues long.

The chain uses TRBV30 and TRBJ1-2; 9 bases match TRBD1. The CDR3 loop spans 13 amino acids. Germline CDR1 and CDR2: GTSNPN and SVGIG (reference sequence). With V trimmed by 8 bases and J by 8 bases, 12 bases remained unmatched. The CDR3 region has the DNA TGTGCCGGGATCTTAACAGGGGGCGAGGGCTACACCTTC. Translation: CAGILTGGEGYTF.

This chain connects TRBV11-2 to TRBJ2-3, with D tentatively TRBD2 (6 bases). The CDR3 covers 15 residues. Germline values: CDR1 SGHAT, CDR2 FQNNGV. Between the trimmed V and J ends, which lost 2 bases and 0 bases, there was a span of 9 bases. In DNA, the CDR3 is TGTGCCAGCAGCTTACGCGGGGCTAGCACAGATACGCAGTATTTT. This encodes CASSLRGASTDTQYF.

The chain recombines TRBV19 with TRBJ2-3, with no clear D. Germline CDR1 and CDR2: LNHDA and SQIVND (reference sequence). This CDR3 region has 14 residues. The V gene lost 7 bases and the J gene lost 2 bases, with 13 bases spanning the gap. CDR3 DNA: TGTGCCAGTATAGGCGTCAGGCTCACAGATACGCAGTATTTT. Translated, it gives CASIGVRLTDTQYF.

The rearrangement uses TRBV30 and TRBJ1-4; 10 bases map to TRBD1. This CDR3 region has 19 residues. Looked up from germline, CDR1 is GTSNPN and CDR2 is SVGIG (reference sequence). Trimming cost V 5 bases and J 1 base; bases outside gene matches: 16. The CDR3, as DNA: TGTGCCTGGGCTAGGGACAGGGGCGATATATTCGGAACTAATGAAAAACTGTTTTTT. Residues: CAWARDRGDIFGTNEKLFF.

The rearrangement uses TRBV25-1 and TRBJ2-5, with 14 bases fitting TRBD2. Germline CDR1 MGHDK, CDR2 SYGVNS. V dropped 4 bases and J dropped 2; count of bases not matched to a gene: 6. There are 17 residues in the CDR3. CDR3 protein: CASSGWTSGRIQETQYF. The CDR3 DNA follows: TGTGCCAGCAGTGGATGGACTAGCGGGAGGATACAAGAGACCCAGTACTTC.